What follows are 21 T cell receptor beta chains derived from one specimen sequenced in a study of beta chain features in type 1 diabetes. Study-level findings and limits: When Type 1 diabetes patients were examined, their TCRB CDR3s proved moderately but significantly shorter in all four CD4+ subsets.

TCRB transcripts that were expressed got sequenced, as all of the isolated RNA had been reverse transcribed. Here immunoSEQ multiplex PCR was the method, and the copy in TCRdb shows in-frame clones only, minus some. The sample holds some 130,000 clones; approximately 10% are singletons and the top ten take around 0.7%. These receptors have no known antigen. Sequenced: central memory CD4+ T cells from blood. Source of these receptors: a man in his thirties or forties with type 1 diabetes.

This clone was found a few times. The chain joins TRBV28 to TRBJ2-2, with TRBD2 as a possible D gene (5 bases). The V end was cut by 3 bases, the J end by 7 bases, with 18 bases between. This CDR3 is 16 amino acids long. Germline CDR1 reads MDHEN; CDR2 reads SYDVKM. CDR3: CASSFPSPGLGGELFF. The DNA of the CDR3 is TGTGCCAGCAGTTTCCCTAGCCCGGGGTTGGGCGGGGAGCTGTTTTTT. Together with reference TRBV28 and TRBJ2-2, the CDR3 gives the full variable domain: DVKVTQSSRYLVKRTGEKVFLECVQDMDHENMFWYRQDPGLGLRLIYFSYDVKMKEKGDIPEGYSVSREKKERFSLILESASTNQTSMYLCASSFPSPGLGGELFFGEGSRLTVL.

This chain joins TRBV11-2 and TRBJ1-3; no firm D call. Germline CDR1 and CDR2: SGHAT and FQNNGV. Deletions cut 1 base from V and 0 bases from J, with 4 bases between. The CDR3 spans 14 residues. The CDR3 DNA follows: TGTGCCAGCAGCTTAGGGCCCTCTGGAAACACCATATATTTT. Residues: CASSLGPSGNTIYF.

The genes are TRBV27 and TRBJ2-6; the D gene is possibly TRBD2 (7 bases). V dropped 1 base and J dropped 0 bases, with 10 bases sitting between them. The CDR3 is 17 amino acids. Looked up from germline, CDR1 is MNHEY and CDR2 is SMNVEV (reference sequence). CDR3 DNA sequence: TGTGCCAGCAGTTTATTGGGGGGGGCCTCTGGGGCCAACGTCCTGACTTTC. Protein product: CASSLLGGASGANVLTF.

This clone was counted between two and nine times. The chain links TRBV5-1 to TRBJ2-3; possible D gene TRBD2, 5 bases. V gave up 3 bases and J gave up 6 bases, with 8 bases separating them. The CDR3 is made up of 12 amino acids. CDR1 and CDR2 (germline): SGHRS, YFSETQ. The CDR3 reads CASSWTQDTQYF. As DNA, the CDR3 is TGCGCCAGCAGCTGGACTCAGGATACGCAGTATTTT.

CDR3 DNA: TGTGCCAGCAGTCGCCCGGGACAGGGGGATGGCTACACCTTC. It encodes CASSRPGQGDGYTF. The chain carries TRBV6-6 and TRBJ1-2, with 11 bases identical to TRBD1. The J segment lost 6 bases and the V segment lost 5 bases, leaving 5 bases of the junction unmatched. The CDR3 runs 14 residues. Germline loops: CDR1 MNHNY, CDR2 SVGAGI (reference sequence).

This clone was found many times. The chain has TRBV10-1 and TRBJ2-7; 9 nucleotides match TRBD1. Germline CDR1 WNHNN, CDR2 SYGVQD (reference sequence). V dropped 7 bases and J dropped 3; count of bases not matched to a gene: 4. The CDR3 spans 13 residues. The CDR3 loop reads CASMPGQGYEQYF. The CDR3 DNA sequence: TGCGCCAGCATGCCGGGACAGGGCTACGAGCAGTACTTC.

In this sample, this clone turned up a few times. This sequence joins TRBV2 and TRBJ1-2, with D perhaps matching TRBD1 (6 bases). V shed 8 bases and J shed 6 bases, with 13 bases lying between them. This CDR3 is built from 12 residues. In germline, CDR1 is SNHLY, CDR2 FYNNEI. CDR3 sequence (DNA): TGTGCCAGCTCTCCCGAGGGGGATGGCTACACCTTC. Translating gives CASSPEGDGYTF.

CDR3 loop: CASSVVLNYGYTF. CDR3 in DNA: TGTGCCAGCAGCGTAGTTCTGAACTATGGCTACACCTTC. V gene TRBV9 combines with J gene TRBJ1-2; no clear D gene. Trimming pared 0 bases from V and 2 bases from J, leaving 5 bases between. The CDR3 covers 13 residues. Germline CDR1 and CDR2: SGDLS and YYNGEE.

The sample holds a few counts of this clone. CDR3: CASSSPSTGTASTDTQYF. The CDR3 coding sequence is TGTGCCAGCAGCTCTCCAAGCACCGGGACAGCTAGCACAGATACGCAGTATTTT. This chain joins TRBV7-9 and TRBJ2-3; 7 bases are a match to TRBD1. This CDR3 comprises 18 residues. J was trimmed by 0 bases and V by 4 bases; bases with no gene match: 13. The germline CDR1 and CDR2 sequences are SEHNR and FQNEAQ (reference sequence).

The chain employs TRBV2 and TRBJ2-7; 8 bases map to TRBD1. Per the germline V gene, CDR1 is SNHLY and CDR2 is FYNNEI. V shed 7 bases and J 4 bases; nucleotides not matched to a gene: 6. The CDR3 has 13 amino acids. CDR3 in DNA: TGTGCCAGCAACAGGGGGAATGGGTACGAGCAGTACTTC. Amino acid sequence: CASNRGNGYEQYF.

V and J are TRBV29-1 and TRBJ2-3; possibly TRBD1 for D (6 bases). Deletions cut 5 bases from V and 0 bases from J, with 12 bases between. Germline V lookup: CDR1 SQVTM, CDR2 ANQGSEA. The CDR3 is 14 residues long. DNA of the CDR3: TGCAGCGTTTCGACAGGTACTAGCACAGATACGCAGTATTTT. Translating it yields CSVSTGTSTDTQYF.

This chain joins TRBV7-9 and TRBJ2-1, with 8 bases identical to TRBD2. This CDR3 region has 14 residues. Losses at the gene ends were 4 bases for V and 6 bases for J; bases not matched to a gene: 5. Germline CDR1 SEHNR, CDR2 FQNEAQ (reference sequence). In nucleotides, the CDR3 is TGTGCCAGCAGCTCGGGGGGGCAGAGCAATGAGCAGTTCTTC. The encoded protein is CASSSGGQSNEQFF.

The rearrangement joins TRBV7-8 to TRBJ1-1; D ambiguous. V dropped 1 base and J dropped 5 bases, with 11 bases sitting between them. The CDR3 spans 14 residues. Germline CDR1 and CDR2: SGHVS and FQNEAQ. CDR3 protein: CASSLVEVGTEAFF. The CDR3 nucleotides read TGTGCCAGCAGCTTAGTGGAGGTTGGGACTGAAGCTTTCTTT.

In this sample, this clone turned up a few times. V is TRBV6-5 and J is TRBJ1-2; 8 bases map to TRBD1. There are 12 residues in the CDR3. Unmatched junction bases numbered 0, after V lost 5 bases and J lost 4 bases. Germline V gene lookup returns CDR1 MNHEY and CDR2 SVGAGI. The CDR3 DNA reads as TGTGCCAGCAGTCAGGGGGCCTATGGCTACACCTTC. This codes for CASSQGAYGYTF.

This clone turned up a few times. This chain joins TRBV2 and TRBJ1-2; maybe TRBD1 (5 bases). The CDR3 is made up of 12 amino acids. The ends were cut back, 8 bases at V and 4 bases at J, with 11 bases in the middle. Per the germline V gene, CDR1 is SNHLY and CDR2 is FYNNEI. In DNA form, the CDR3 reads TGTGCCAGCTCCACGCAGGGCTATGGCTACACCTTC. Translating it yields CASSTQGYGYTF. The full variable domain, with the rest looked up from reference TRBV2 and TRBJ1-2, is EPEVTQTPSHQVTQMGQEVILRCVPISNHLYFYWYRQILGQKVEFLVSFYNNEISEKSEIFDDQFSVERPDGSNFTLKIRSTKLEDSAMYFCASSTQGYGYTFGSGTRLTVV.

This clone was recorded a few times. The chain joins TRBV6-1 to TRBJ2-6; TRBD1 matches 8 bases. This CDR3 has 14 amino acids. Germline V gives CDR1 MNHNS, CDR2 SASEGT. The V gene end was trimmed by 6 bases and the J gene end by 8 bases; junction bases not matched to a gene: 6. Here the CDR3 DNA reads TGTGCCAGCAGAGGACAGGGTGGTTCCAACGTCCTGACTTTC. Amino acid sequence: CASRGQGGSNVLTF.

This clone has more than one count but fewer than ten. The rearrangement joins TRBV18 to TRBJ2-2; a weak D match, TRBD2 (6 bases). This CDR3 contains 15 residues. The germline CDR1 and CDR2 sequences are KGHSH and LQKENI. Deletions cut 2 bases from V and 1 base from J, with 8 bases between. The CDR3: CASSPRLVNTGELFF. In nucleotides, the CDR3 is TGTGCCAGCTCACCAAGACTAGTGAACACCGGGGAGCTGTTTTTT.

The chain carries TRBV7-3 and TRBJ2-1, with D possibly being TRBD2 (7 bases). Germline V gene lookup returns CDR1 SGHTA and CDR2 FQGTGA. Trimming cost V 0 bases and J 7 bases, with 13 bases left between them. The CDR3 extends over 15 amino acids. As DNA, the CDR3 is TGTGCCAGCAGCTTAACGGGGGGGCCCCTAAATGAGCAGTTCTTC. Translated: CASSLTGGPLNEQFF.

The chain has TRBV27 and TRBJ2-5, with 7 nucleotides matching TRBD2. The CDR3 has 15 residues. Germline CDR1 and CDR2: MNHEY and SMNVEV (reference sequence). V shed 0 bases and J 1 base; nucleotides not matched to a gene: 2. The CDR3, as DNA: TGTGCCAGCAGTTTATCAGGGAGGGGCCAAGAGACCCAGTACTTC. Residues: CASSLSGRGQETQYF.

CDR3 in amino acids: CASSVGTGKNTGELFF. In DNA, the CDR3 is TGTGCCAGCAGCGTAGGAACAGGCAAGAACACCGGGGAGCTGTTTTTT. The chain recombines TRBV9 with TRBJ2-2; a possible D gene is TRBD1 (5 bases). Germline CDR1 and CDR2: SGDLS and YYNGEE. Trimming took 0 bases from V and 1 from J, leaving 10 bases between them. The CDR3 is 16 residues long.

This chain links TRBV7-8 with TRBJ2-2; perhaps TRBD1 as D (6 bases). The CDR3 spans 15 residues. The V and J ends lost 2 bases and 2 bases respectively, with 9 bases between them. Germline lookup yields CDR1 SGHVS and CDR2 FQNEAQ. The CDR3 coding sequence is TGTGCCAGCAGCTTATCGGGACAAAACACCGGGGAGCTGTTTTTT. Protein: CASSLSGQNTGELFF.